The T cell receptor (beta chain) under discussion was sequenced for a study of early T cells in non-severe SARS-CoV-2 infection. Individual cDNA molecules carried attached unique molecular identifiers. TCRdb itself ran the 5' RACE reads through MiXCR, one entry per CDR3 protein. The data show about 80,000 distinct CDR3 sequences, with approximately 12% seen just once and 3.4% held by the top ten. What was sequenced was whole blood. The TCR comes from an adult who was a healthcare worker with PCR-confirmed SARS-CoV-2 infection or an uninfected control (not recorded which).

CDR3 sequence: CASSAGTGGSETQYF. The CDR3 nucleotides read TGTGCCAGCAGCGCAGGGACAGGGGGGTCAGAGACCCAGTACTTC. This chain uses TRBV7-2 with TRBJ2-5; 11 nucleotides align to TRBD1. Germline lookup yields CDR1 SGHTA and CDR2 FQGNSA. This CDR3 is 15 amino acids long. J lost 4 bases, V lost 5 bases, and 6 bases had no gene match.